This T cell receptor beta chain was sequenced for a study of CD8 T cells in cerebrospinal fluid in Alzheimer's disease (dated by TCRdb to the early 2020s). For the study in its entirety: The study used two single-cell methods, plate-based nested PCR sequencing and droplet-based sequencing, to evaluate clonal expansion of CSF T cells. The study examined whether cerebrospinal fluid from healthy elderly individuals and from patients with neurodegenerative disease contained clonally expanded T cells. In the droplet-based CSF analysis comparing patients with controls, 10 or so healthy controls (roughly 11,000 cells) and 10 or so patients with MCI or Alzheimer's disease (approximately 9,500 cells) were included. A total of around 25 samples were covered by the CSF gene-expression analysis, in which Parkinson's disease patients were included. The paper as a whole reports these results and caveats: When the data were pooled, 4 of 6 Alzheimer's patients but only 1 of 10 healthy subjects had a highly expanded clone, defined as one making up at least 3% of TCRs. The EBV-specific clones were neither the most highly expanded clones nor enriched among patients. The authors warned that finding EBV-specific TCRs in CSF does not prove a causal connection between EBV and Alzheimer's disease. Only samples with detectable clones went into the overall clonality comparison: roughly 11 healthy, 5 MCI, 5 AD, and 6 PD. Compared with controls, patients with MCI or Alzheimer's disease had a higher percentage of their CSF TCRs made up by the single largest clone.

Acute infectious disease was absent in all participants, and all participants were in good physical condition. A live/dead marker was used to sort live CSF cells for droplet-based sequencing. CSF was obtained by lumbar puncture, and immune cells were pelleted by centrifugation at 300g. Each CSF sample was examined for red blood cells, and any sample with blood contamination was excluded. CSF cells were cryopreserved in freezing medium, frozen overnight at -80 degrees C, and subsequently stored in liquid nitrogen. Before analysis, CSF samples were kept in storage for less than seven months. Library preparation was by 10x single-cell sequencing. Profiling of CSF cells was done with 10X Genomics single-cell V(D)J and 5' gene-expression libraries. CSF single-cell TCR libraries were sequenced on an Illumina NextSeq550. Turning to the authors' computational methods: V(D)J reads were aligned to the vdj-GRCh38 alts ensemble 2.0.0 reference and were analysed with the Cell Ranger vdj pipeline. Cell barcodes sharing the same set of productive CDR3 nucleotide sequences were defined as clonotypes. Clonotype information was added to Seurat v3.0 gene-expression metadata to link clonality with transcriptional profiles. CSF cells with more than 1,800 genes, more than 7,500 UMIs or more than 10% mitochondrial reads were excluded. To identify TCRs with known antigen specificity, CDR3-beta sequences were compared against VDJdb. Network analysis of clone sharing used the R package qgraph and included only TCRs with complete alpha and beta chains. Once TCRdb had reprocessed the reads, it stored one entry per CDR3 protein sequence and supplied no DNA. For this entry, the V and J calls and clone size follow TCRdb and not the study's own pipeline. This sample's clone table shows more than 1,500 distinct CDR3 sequences. The ten largest clonotypes hold 9.5% to 13% of the sample.

This clonotype qualifies as medium-sized (0.01 to 0.1%) by its frequency, with no count on file. Its binding antigen is unknown. CDR1 SGHAT and CDR2 FQNNGV were looked up in the germline V gene. There are 14 amino acids in the CDR3, from cysteine to phenylalanine inclusive. No DNA is recorded. The receptor was isolated from a human donor in good health. Sequencing used cerebrospinal fluid. The rearrangement combines TRBV11-2 with TRBJ2-2; as DNA is missing, the TRBD1 call by TCRdb cannot be tested. The CDR3 protein sequence reads: CASSHRSRGRALFF.